This T cell receptor (beta chain) was recovered during a study of glioma-infiltrating T cells. The CDR3 covers 14 residues. V was trimmed by 1 base and J by 1 base, leaving 8 bases between them. Per the germline V gene, CDR1 is SGHRS and CDR2 is YFSETQ. This clonotype has at least ten counts. Using RNA template, CDR3s of TCR alpha and beta were amplified with iRepertoire arm-PCR. Each CDR3 protein gets one entry after TCRdb re-called the multiplex PCR reads with MiXCR. The profile shows approximately 120,000 distinct CDR3 sequences, 25% to 30% of them singletons. The receptor comes from a human donor with low-grade glioma or glioblastoma, undergoing nonglioma brain surgery, or in good health (not recorded which). Sequencing input: glioma tissue, nonneoplastic brain tissue, or PBMCs (not recorded which). V usage is TRBV5-1 and J usage is TRBJ1-1; D remains unclear. The CDR3 protein is CASSLSHRNTEAFF. CDR3 nucleotide sequence: TGCGCCAGCAGCTTGTCTCACAGGAACACTGAAGCTTTCTTT.